These T cell receptor beta chains were read from a single sample in a study of molecular identifiers for immune sequencing clone quantification. TCRdb reanalysed the PCR reads using MiXCR and keeps one entry per CDR3 protein. This table has more than 450,000 distinct CDR3 sequences, roughly 25% appearing once. Material for sequencing was naive CD8+ T cells from blood, with Jurkat cell RNA spiked in. The receptors shown here come from a human donor in good health. Some libraries in this study had Jurkat cell RNA spiked in. Each CDR3 is given with its conserved first and last residue. A D gene is named only where the DNA matches it firmly. Clone size is not always given. Where it is, it says once, few, many or a class for expanded clones.

v_call	clone_size	d_call	j_call	cdr3_nt	cdr3_aa
TRBV28	many	-	TRBJ2-3	TGTGCCAGCAGTTCGACGGTGGGGCTCACAGATACGCAGTATTTT	CASSSTVGLTDTQYF
TRBV19	-	TRBD1	TRBJ1-4	TGTGCCAGTAGTGGGACAGGGAGCGAAAAACTGTTTTTT	CASSGTGSEKLFF
TRBV29-1	few	-	TRBJ2-1	TGCAGCGTTGACGGGAACAATGAGCAGTTCTTC	CSVDGNNEQFF
TRBV5-1	-	-	TRBJ2-7	TGCGCCAGCAGCACGGGACGGGGGAGCTCCTACGAGCAGTACTTC	CASSTGRGSSYEQYF
TRBV9	-	-	TRBJ2-3	TGTGCCAGCAGCGGAGGGACGGTTACAGATACGCAGTATTTT	CASSGGTVTDTQYF
TRBV4-3	few	TRBD2	TRBJ2-5	TGCGCCAGCAGCCAAGATTCCCCTGGGGGGGAGCCCCAGTACTTC	CASSQDSPGGEPQYF
TRBV30	few	-	TRBJ2-7	TGTGCCTGGAGTGTGGGGGGCACCTACGAGCAGTACTTC	CAWSVGGTYEQYF
TRBV19	-	-	TRBJ1-1	TGTGCCAGTACCCCGACCCTGGGGCCCGCTACAACGGACACTGAAGCTTTCTTT	CASTPTLGPATTDTEAFF
TRBV5-1	many	-	TRBJ2-5	TGCGCCAGCAGCCCCTACCCGACGGACCGAGAGACCCAGTACTTC	CASSPYPTDRETQYF
TRBV5-1	many	TRBD1	TRBJ1-1	TGCGCCAGCAACAGGGGCACTGAAGCTTTCTTT	CASNRGTEAFF
TRBV7-9	few	-	TRBJ2-7	TGTGCCAGCAGCTACGAAGACAGGAACGAGCAGTACTTC	CASSYEDRNEQYF
TRBV28	many	TRBD2	TRBJ2-3	TGTGCCAGCAGTTTTCAGCCAGCGGGAGATGGTGCAGATACGCAGTATTTT	CASSFQPAGDGADTQYF
TRBV6-1	many	-	TRBJ1-6	TGTGCCAGCAGTGTAATTTCCCCTGTCGGGACGGGGGATTCACCCCTCCACTTT	CASSVISPVGTGDSPLHF
TRBV7-8	many	TRBD1	TRBJ2-7	TGTGCCAGCAGCTCGTGGGACAGGGCCCACGAGCAGTACTTC	CASSSWDRAHEQYF
TRBV6-2/TRBV6-3	-	-	TRBJ1-2	TGTGCCGTGAAATTTTCGGGTTTTTCTAACTATGGCTACACCTTC	CAVKFSGFSNYGYTF
TRBV13	-	-	TRBJ1-2	TGTGCCGGCAGCTTAAGAGGTTATGGCTACACCTTC	CAGSLRGYGYTF
TRBV12-5	-	TRBD1	TRBJ2-5	TGTGCTAGTGTTCCTCGGGACAGACAAGAGACCCAGTACTTC	CASVPRDRQETQYF
TRBV29-1	many	TRBD1	TRBJ2-1	TGCAGCGTTGAAGGCGGACAGGGGTTGCAGTACAATGAGCAGTTCTTC	CSVEGGQGLQYNEQFF
TRBV6-2/TRBV6-3	-	TRBD1	TRBJ1-1	TGTGCCAGCAGGTCGACAGGGGGCACTGAAGCTCTCTTT	CASRSTGGTEALF
TRBV7-6	many	-	TRBJ2-7	TGTGCCAGCAGGGGGAAACCTAGTTTCTTC	CASRGKPSFF
TRBV4-3	few	TRBD1	TRBJ2-7	TGCGCCAGCAGCCTCCACAGGGGAAGCTCCTACGAGCAGTACTTC	CASSLHRGSSYEQYF
TRBV7-6	-	TRBD2	TRBJ2-5	TGTGCCAGCAGCTTAGCGGAGCGGGAGGCCCAAGAGACCCAGTACTTC	CASSLAEREAQETQYF
TRBV19	-	-	TRBJ2-3	TGTGCCAGTAGTCCGGGACAAGGCACAGATTCGCAGTATTTT	CASSPGQGTDSQYF
TRBV7-9	-	-	TRBJ1-1	TGTGCCAGCAGCTCGGGTTTCAGGGCTCTTGAAGCTTTCTTT	CASSSGFRALEAFF
TRBV3-1	-	-	TRBJ2-2	TGTGCCAGCACCGGGGAGATTGATGTGGGTTGGGCCGGGGAGCTGTTTTTT	CASTGEIDVGWAGELFF
TRBV27	once	-	TRBJ1-1	TGTGCCAGCAGACCCTCGACAGGTCTTGGGGCTTTCTTT	CASRPSTGLGAFF
TRBV5-1	-	TRBD1	TRBJ2-7	TGCGCCAGCAGCTCGAGTACAGGGGAAAAGTACTTC	CASSSSTGEKYF
TRBV7-9	few	TRBD2	TRBJ2-3	TGTGCCAGCAGCTTCATAGCGGGAAGCACAGATACGCAGTATTTT	CASSFIAGSTDTQYF
TRBV24-1	many	-	TRBJ2-1	TGTGCCACCAGTCTCACAGAAAATGAGCAGTTCTTC	CATSLTENEQFF
TRBV30	many	TRBD2	TRBJ2-7	TGTGCCTGGAGTGCCGGGACTAGCGGTCGTTGGTACGAGCAGTACTTC	CAWSAGTSGRWYEQYF
TRBV7-9	many	TRBD1	TRBJ2-3	TGTGCCAGCAGCCAAAGACAGGGAGAGCAGTATTTT	CASSQRQGEQYF
TRBV4-1	few	TRBD1	TRBJ1-5	TGCGCCAGCAGCCAAGAATCTGGGCCAGGGGGCGCGAGCAATCAGCCCCAGCATTTT	CASSQESGPGGASNQPQHF
TRBV14	many	-	TRBJ1-5	TGTGCCAGCAGCCAACCGCACACGGAAGGTAATCAGCCCCAGCATTTT	CASSQPHTEGNQPQHF
TRBV5-6	few	-	TRBJ2-7	TGTGCCAGCAGCCTCGTGAGTGACCGCGAGCAGTACTTC	CASSLVSDREQYF
TRBV12-3/TRBV12-4	many	-	TRBJ2-3	TGTGCCAGCAGGTTGGGCGTTGTTACGCAGTATTTT	CASRLGVVTQYF
TRBV12-3/TRBV12-4	-	-	TRBJ1-4	TGTGCCAGCAGTTTATCGTGGCAGCCTTATGAAAAACTGTTTTTT	CASSLSWQPYEKLFF
TRBV6-1	few	TRBD1	TRBJ1-5	TGTGCCAGCAGTGAAGACAGGGGAGCAACTCAGCCCCAGCATTTT	CASSEDRGATQPQHF
TRBV9	few	-	TRBJ2-7	TGTGCCAGCAGCGTAGGCGGGCCTTTGTACGAGCAGTACTTC	CASSVGGPLYEQYF
TRBV29-1	few	-	TRBJ1-1	TGCAGCGTTCTAGGGTTTAGCACTGAAGCTTTCTTT	CSVLGFSTEAFF
TRBV14	-	-	TRBJ2-2	TGTGCCAGCAGCCCGTGGACCACCGGGGAGCTGTTTTTT	CASSPWTTGELFF
TRBV7-8	few	TRBD1	TRBJ2-5	TGTGCCAGCAGCTCCACTATAGGGGACAGGGTTGTGGAGACCCAGTACTTC	CASSSTIGDRVVETQYF
TRBV2	few	TRBD2	TRBJ2-7	TGTGCCAGCAGTCGCGGGACTAGCGGGAGGGCTACCTACGAGCAGTACTTC	CASSRGTSGRATYEQYF